The 10 T cell receptor beta chains in this list originate from one sample, sequenced in a study of CD8+ T cells in alopecia areata. Sequencing relied on a cDNA template that was reverse transcribed from extracted RNA. Sequencing was performed with immunoSEQ multiplex PCR; in TCRdb, only in-frame clones are kept and a portion is missing. Here the sample spans roughly 100,000 clones, 55% being singletons. The sample consisted of CD4+ T cells sorted from blood. These receptors originate from a human donor in good health.

The gene calls are TRBV6-4 and TRBJ2-2, with D uncertain. CDR1 and CDR2 from the germline V gene are MRHNA and SNTAGT. V was cut by 6 bases and J by 5 bases, with 13 bases left in between. The CDR3 length is 14 residues. CDR3 loop: CASRGTLGTGELFF. The CDR3 DNA sequence: TGTGCCAGCAGAGGAACATTAGGTACCGGGGAGCTGTTTTTT.

The V gene is TRBV29-1, the J gene TRBJ2-7; D is perhaps TRBD1 (7 bases). CDR1 and CDR2 from the germline V gene are SQVTM and ANQGSEA. The CDR3 consists of 11 residues. The CDR3 loop reads CGGTENYEQYF. DNA for the CDR3: TGCGGGGGGACAGAAAACTACGAGCAGTACTTC.

The rearrangement uses TRBV14 and TRBJ1-6, with D hard to call. Germline lookup yields CDR1 SGHDN and CDR2 FVKESK. Trimming took 4 bases from V and 13 from J, leaving 14 bases between them. The CDR3 covers 13 residues. This CDR3 reads CASSPNPGGPLHF. CDR3 DNA: TGTGCCAGCAGCCCTAACCCTGGTGGCCCCCTCCACTTT.

The chain links TRBV2 to TRBJ2-5, with 7 bases that match TRBD1. Trimming at V came to 6 bases and at J to 7 bases, leaving 11 bases not matched to a gene. Germline V gene lookup returns CDR1 SNHLY and CDR2 FYNNEI. This CDR3 comprises 14 residues. CDR3 bases: TGTGCCAGCAGAGGGGGACAGCAATCTGGGACCCAGTACTTC. It is translated as CASRGGQQSGTQYF.

This clone has just a few counts. The gene calls are TRBV2 and TRBJ1-5; no reliable D call. The CDR3 spans 12 residues. V was cut by 6 bases and J by 2 bases, with 5 bases left in between. Per germline, CDR1 SNHLY and CDR2 FYNNEI. CDR3 in amino acids: CASRIGNQPQHF. As DNA, the CDR3 is TGTGCCAGCAGGATAGGCAATCAGCCCCAGCATTTT.

This clone is a singleton in its sample. The V call is TRBV2, the J call TRBJ2-1, with D unclear. The CDR3 sequence is 12 residues long. CDR1 SNHLY and CDR2 FYNNEI come from the germline V gene. V lost 7 bases and J 9 bases, leaving 13 bases between the germline ends. CDR3 loop: CASTTSGSEQFF. CDR3 DNA: TGTGCCAGCACCACCTCTGGTAGTGAGCAGTTCTTC.

The chain employs TRBV7-3 and TRBJ2-1, with TRBD1 as a possible D gene (5 bases). V gave up 2 bases and J gave up 12 bases, with 11 bases separating them. The CDR3 runs 12 residues. Germline assignment: CDR1 SGHTA and CDR2 FQGTGA. The CDR3: CASSLDQGGQFF. The CDR3 DNA follows: TGTGCCAGCAGCTTAGATCAGGGTGGGCAGTTCTTC.

The chain joins TRBV6-5 to TRBJ1-5, with D perhaps TRBD1 (5 bases). Germline V gene data show CDR1 as MNHEY and CDR2 as SVGAGI. The CDR3 runs 13 residues. The ends were cut back, 6 bases at V and 5 bases at J, with 11 bases in the middle. The CDR3 DNA is TGTGCCAGCAGGGATCAGGGAGATCAGCCCCAGCATTTT. It yields the protein CASRDQGDQPQHF.

V and J are TRBV29-1 and TRBJ1-1; D is undetermined. Trimming cost V 4 bases and J 3 bases, with 6 bases left between them. This CDR3 spans 11 amino acids. Per the germline V gene, CDR1 is SQVTM and CDR2 is ANQGSEA. This chain's CDR3 is CSVGGDTEAFF. CDR3 coding DNA: TGCAGCGTTGGTGGGGACACTGAAGCTTTCTTT.

In regard to this clone: One end of the junction is discordant with germline, which a read error may explain. The gene calls are TRBV7-2 and TRBJ2-4; TRBD2 aligns across 11 bases. The CDR3 spans 15 residues. Germline V lookup: CDR1 SGHTA, CDR2 FQGNSA. CDR3 protein: CASSLAGGPKNIQYF. Here the CDR3 DNA reads TGTGCCAGCAGTTTAGCGGGGGGGCCCAAAAACATTCAGTACTTC.